The rows below give T cell receptor beta chains drawn from one sample of a study of cytomegalovirus exposure and HLA in healthy donors. The table came from immunoSEQ multiplex PCR; TCRdb's copy has only in-frame clones and leaves some out. The sample consists of 200,000 to 250,000 clones, roughly 80% of them appearing once. The sequenced sample consisted of PBMCs. The receptors originated from a woman aged 40 to 50 in good health and CMV-seropositive. CDR3s include the opening cysteine and the closing phenylalanine or tryptophan. A D gene is named only where the DNA matches it firmly. The size entry is marked missing in some rows and otherwise reads once, few, many or a size class.

v_call: TRBV5-1
cdr3_length: 14
j_call: TRBJ1-1
d_call: .
clone_size: once
cdr3_aa: CASSFGRGSTEAFF
cdr3_nt: TGCGCCAGCAGCTTCGGACGGGGATCGACTGAAGCTTTCTTT

v_call: TRBV5-1
cdr3_length: 18
j_call: TRBJ1-6
d_call: TRBD1
clone_size: .
cdr3_aa: CASSMSPPGQADNSPLHF
cdr3_nt: TGCGCCAGCAGCATGTCGCCTCCGGGACAGGCCGACAATTCACCCCTCCACTTT

v_call: TRBV15
cdr3_length: 16
j_call: TRBJ1-1
d_call: .
clone_size: .
cdr3_aa: CATSYRQAPSNTEAFF
cdr3_nt: TGTGCCACCAGCTACAGACAGGCCCCATCGAACACTGAAGCTTTCTTT

v_call: TRBV7-2
cdr3_length: 14
j_call: TRBJ1-2
d_call: .
clone_size: few
cdr3_aa: CASSLGQGPYGYTF
cdr3_nt: TGTGCCAGCAGCTTAGGTCAGGGTCCCTATGGCTACACCTTC

v_call: TRBV6-5
cdr3_length: 15
j_call: TRBJ2-7
d_call: TRBD1
clone_size: .
cdr3_aa: CASTRGGQGLYEQYF
cdr3_nt: TGTGCCAGCACCCGGGGGGGACAGGGGCTCTACGAGCAGTACTTC

v_call: TRBV19
cdr3_length: 14
j_call: TRBJ2-7
d_call: .
clone_size: .
cdr3_aa: CASSIEGDTYEQYF
cdr3_nt: TGTGCCAGTAGTATAGAAGGAGATACCTACGAGCAGTACTTC

v_call: TRBV30
cdr3_length: 15
j_call: TRBJ2-2
d_call: TRBD1
clone_size: few
cdr3_aa: CAWSADRGLSGELFF
cdr3_nt: TGTGCCTGGAGTGCGGACAGGGGGCTTAGCGGGGAGCTGTTTTTT

v_call: TRBV7-2
cdr3_length: 11
j_call: TRBJ1-6
d_call: .
clone_size: once
cdr3_aa: CASSLGQVLHF
cdr3_nt: TGTGCCAGCAGCTTAGGACAGGTCCTCCACTTT

v_call: TRBV4-2
cdr3_length: 15
j_call: TRBJ1-5
d_call: .
clone_size: .
cdr3_aa: CASSQEREVNQPQHF
cdr3_nt: TGTGCCAGCAGCCAAGAGCGGGAGGTCAATCAGCCCCAGCATTTT

v_call: TRBV27
cdr3_length: 13
j_call: TRBJ1-2
d_call: TRBD1
clone_size: .
cdr3_aa: CASSSTGVGGYTF
cdr3_nt: TGTGCCAGCAGTTCTACAGGGGTCGGTGGCTACACCTTC

v_call: TRBV18
cdr3_length: 15
j_call: TRBJ1-5
d_call: TRBD1
clone_size: once
cdr3_aa: CASSPPDRAHQPQHF
cdr3_nt: TGTGCCAGCTCACCCCCAGACAGGGCACATCAGCCCCAGCATTTT

v_call: TRBV7-3
cdr3_length: 15
j_call: TRBJ2-1
d_call: TRBD2
clone_size: .
cdr3_aa: CASSDGTSGYNEQFF
cdr3_nt: TGTGCCAGCAGCGACGGGACTAGCGGTTACAATGAGCAGTTCTTC

v_call: TRBV30
cdr3_length: 14
j_call: TRBJ1-1
d_call: TRBD1
clone_size: .
cdr3_aa: CAWSDLGQGAEAFF
cdr3_nt: TGTGCCTGGAGTGACCTTGGACAGGGCGCTGAAGCTTTCTTT

v_call: TRBV27
cdr3_length: 15
j_call: TRBJ2-7
d_call: .
clone_size: .
cdr3_aa: CASSLDSRLKYEQYF
cdr3_nt: TGTGCCAGCAGTTTAGATTCGCGACTCAAATACGAGCAGTACTTC

v_call: TRBV19
cdr3_length: 15
j_call: TRBJ2-7
d_call: TRBD1
clone_size: .
cdr3_aa: CASSWRQGESYEQYF
cdr3_nt: TGTGCCAGTAGTTGGAGACAGGGCGAGTCCTACGAGCAGTACTTC

v_call: TRBV19
cdr3_length: 15
j_call: TRBJ2-7
d_call: TRBD1
clone_size: once
cdr3_aa: CASSIANRGSDEQYF
cdr3_nt: TGTGCCAGTAGTATAGCAAACAGGGGTTCGGACGAGCAGTACTTC

v_call: TRBV5-1
cdr3_length: 15
j_call: TRBJ2-7
d_call: .
clone_size: .
cdr3_aa: CASSFTAGDSYEQYF
cdr3_nt: TGCGCCAGCAGCTTTACCGCAGGGGACTCCTACGAGCAGTACTTC

v_call: TRBV2
cdr3_length: 16
j_call: TRBJ2-6
d_call: .
clone_size: .
cdr3_aa: CASSQQGARGANVLTF
cdr3_nt: TGTGCCAGCAGTCAACAAGGGGCGCGAGGGGCCAACGTCCTGACTTTC

v_call: TRBV2
cdr3_length: 15
j_call: TRBJ2-1
d_call: .
clone_size: few
cdr3_aa: CASRRDTNSYNEQFF
cdr3_nt: TGTGCCAGCAGACGGGACACCAACTCCTACAATGAGCAGTTCTTC

v_call: TRBV13
cdr3_length: 12
j_call: TRBJ2-7
d_call: .
clone_size: few
cdr3_aa: CASSSPGSEQYF
cdr3_nt: TGTGCCAGCAGCTCACCCGGGAGCGAGCAGTACTTC

v_call: TRBV5-4
cdr3_length: 14
j_call: TRBJ2-1
d_call: .
clone_size: .
cdr3_aa: CASSLGGSYNEQFF
cdr3_nt: TGTGCCAGCAGCTTGGGAGGCTCCTACAATGAGCAGTTCTTC

v_call: TRBV5-4
cdr3_length: 15
j_call: TRBJ2-7
d_call: TRBD1
clone_size: .
cdr3_aa: CASSLVGTGGYEQYF
cdr3_nt: TGTGCCAGCAGCTTGGTTGGGACAGGAGGCTACGAGCAGTACTTC

v_call: TRBV30
cdr3_length: 13
j_call: TRBJ1-5
d_call: .
clone_size: .
cdr3_aa: CAWSKGDGQPQHF
cdr3_nt: TGTGCCTGGAGTAAGGGGGACGGCCAGCCCCAGCATTTT

v_call: TRBV4-2
cdr3_length: 16
j_call: TRBJ2-7
d_call: .
clone_size: .
cdr3_aa: CASSSILGALAYEQYF
cdr3_nt: TGTGCCAGCAGCTCGATTTTGGGGGCCCTAGCCTACGAGCAGTACTTC

v_call: TRBV9
cdr3_length: 16
j_call: TRBJ2-1
d_call: .
clone_size: .
cdr3_aa: CASSAARGVLVREQFF
cdr3_nt: TGTGCCAGCAGCGCCGCCAGGGGAGTACTTGTTCGGGAGCAGTTCTTC

v_call: TRBV7-2
cdr3_length: 14
j_call: TRBJ2-1
d_call: TRBD2
clone_size: .
cdr3_aa: CASTNLAGKNEQFF
cdr3_nt: TGTGCCAGCACCAACCTAGCGGGAAAGAATGAGCAGTTCTTC

v_call: TRBV14
cdr3_length: 15
j_call: TRBJ1-3
d_call: .
clone_size: .
cdr3_aa: CASTRGKKRENTIYF
cdr3_nt: TGTGCCAGCACGCGAGGCAAAAAACGAGAAAACACCATATATTTT

v_call: TRBV11-2
cdr3_length: 15
j_call: TRBJ1-4
d_call: .
clone_size: .
cdr3_aa: CASSLVSGVGGKLFF
cdr3_nt: TGTGCCAGCAGCTTAGTCTCGGGGGTGGGAGGAAAACTGTTTTTT

v_call: TRBV11-2
cdr3_length: 15
j_call: TRBJ2-3
d_call: TRBD2
clone_size: .
cdr3_aa: CASSLLAGGTDTQYF
cdr3_nt: TGTGCCAGCAGCTTACTAGCGGGGGGCACAGATACGCAGTATTTT

v_call: TRBV4-1
cdr3_length: 15
j_call: TRBJ1-2
d_call: TRBD1
clone_size: once
cdr3_aa: CASSQMDRPNYGYTF
cdr3_nt: TGCGCCAGCAGCCAAATGGACAGGCCTAACTATGGCTACACCTTC

v_call: TRBV27
cdr3_length: 13
j_call: TRBJ2-5
d_call: .
clone_size: .
cdr3_aa: CASSFREQETQYF
cdr3_nt: TGTGCCAGCAGTTTTCGGGAACAAGAGACCCAGTACTTC

v_call: TRBV30
cdr3_length: 15
j_call: TRBJ2-1
d_call: .
clone_size: .
cdr3_aa: CAWIPDTLLYNEQFF
cdr3_nt: TGTGCCTGGATCCCCGACACCCTACTCTACAATGAGCAGTTCTTC

v_call: TRBV18
cdr3_length: 9
j_call: TRBJ1-2
d_call: .
clone_size: .
cdr3_aa: CASSLSLYF
cdr3_nt: TGTGCCAGCTCACTCTCCCTTTACTTC

v_call: TRBV4-2
cdr3_length: 15
j_call: TRBJ2-7
d_call: TRBD2
clone_size: .
cdr3_aa: CASSQAGTSGYEQYF
cdr3_nt: TGTGCCAGCAGCCAAGCCGGGACTAGCGGTTACGAGCAGTACTTC

v_call: TRBV2
cdr3_length: 14
j_call: TRBJ2-1
d_call: .
clone_size: .
cdr3_aa: CASRTDTGYNEQFF
cdr3_nt: TGTGCCAGCAGGACAGATACAGGCTACAATGAGCAGTTCTTC

v_call: TRBV5-1
cdr3_length: 16
j_call: TRBJ2-3
d_call: TRBD2
clone_size: .
cdr3_aa: CASSRTSGGGTDTQYF
cdr3_nt: TGCGCCAGCAGTCGGACTAGCGGGGGGGGCACAGATACGCAGTATTTT

v_call: TRBV27
cdr3_length: 14
j_call: TRBJ1-1
d_call: TRBD1
clone_size: .
cdr3_aa: CASSYRDRGTEAFF
cdr3_nt: TGTGCCAGCAGCTACCGGGACAGGGGCACTGAAGCTTTCTTT

v_call: TRBV9
cdr3_length: 16
j_call: TRBJ2-2
d_call: TRBD2
clone_size: .
cdr3_aa: CASSPQRGGNTGELFF
cdr3_nt: TGTGCCAGCAGCCCACAGCGCGGGGGGAACACCGGGGAGCTGTTTTTT

v_call: TRBV4-3
cdr3_length: 15
j_call: TRBJ2-4
d_call: .
clone_size: .
cdr3_aa: CASSQGTGSTNIQYF
cdr3_nt: TGCGCCAGCAGCCAAGGAACAGGGAGCACTAACATTCAGTACTTC

v_call: TRBV2
cdr3_length: 15
j_call: TRBJ1-2
d_call: TRBD1
clone_size: .
cdr3_aa: CASSAAGGPNYGYTF
cdr3_nt: TGTGCCAGCAGTGCAGCAGGGGGCCCTAACTATGGCTACACCTTC

v_call: TRBV7-8
cdr3_length: 19
j_call: TRBJ2-1
d_call: TRBD2
clone_size: few
cdr3_aa: CASSLVGRTSGGSYNEQFF
cdr3_nt: TGTGCCAGCAGCTTAGTCGGCAGGACTAGCGGGGGCTCCTACAATGAGCAGTTCTTC

v_call: TRBV20-1
cdr3_length: 11
j_call: TRBJ2-1
d_call: .
clone_size: once
cdr3_aa: CSVLASSEQFF
cdr3_nt: TGCAGTGTTCTGGCTAGCAGTGAGCAGTTCTTC

v_call: TRBV7-3
cdr3_length: 18
j_call: TRBJ2-6
d_call: TRBD1
clone_size: .
cdr3_aa: CASSPGTGVRSGANVLTF
cdr3_nt: TGTGCCAGCAGCCCCGGGACAGGGGTCCGCTCTGGGGCCAACGTCCTGACTTTC

v_call: TRBV19
cdr3_length: 15
j_call: TRBJ2-5
d_call: .
clone_size: .
cdr3_aa: CASSRGVGRQETQYF
cdr3_nt: TGTGCCAGTTCCCGCGGGGTAGGGAGGCAAGAGACCCAGTACTTC

v_call: TRBV6-5
cdr3_length: 16
j_call: TRBJ1-3
d_call: .
clone_size: .
cdr3_aa: CASSYLQATLGNTIYF
cdr3_nt: TGTGCCAGCAGTTATTTGCAGGCGACCCTTGGAAACACCATATATTTT

v_call: TRBV11-3
cdr3_length: 16
j_call: TRBJ2-7
d_call: TRBD2
clone_size: .
cdr3_aa: CASSHYSGSHSYEQYF
cdr3_nt: TGTGCCAGCAGCCATTATAGCGGGAGCCACTCCTACGAGCAGTACTTC

v_call: TRBV7-6
cdr3_length: 13
j_call: TRBJ1-1
d_call: .
clone_size: .
cdr3_aa: CASSPSRDTEAFF
cdr3_nt: TGTGCCAGCAGCCCCTCCCGGGACACTGAAGCTTTCTTT

v_call: TRBV29-1
cdr3_length: 18
j_call: TRBJ1-2
d_call: .
clone_size: few
cdr3_aa: CSVEDRGEEGFFNYGYTF
cdr3_nt: TGCAGCGTTGAAGATCGGGGGGAGGAGGGGTTTTTTAACTATGGCTACACCTTC

v_call: TRBV10-3
cdr3_length: 13
j_call: TRBJ1-1
d_call: .
clone_size: .
cdr3_aa: CAINRGINTEAFF
cdr3_nt: TGTGCCATTAACCGGGGGATAAACACTGAAGCTTTCTTT

v_call: TRBV12-5
cdr3_length: 20
j_call: TRBJ1-2
d_call: .
clone_size: .
cdr3_aa: CASGFSLGRGLLMSNYGYTF
cdr3_nt: TGTGCTAGTGGTTTCTCTCTCGGCAGGGGACTACTTATGTCTAACTATGGCTACACCTTC

v_call: TRBV30
cdr3_length: 12
j_call: TRBJ2-3
d_call: .
clone_size: .
cdr3_aa: CAWSSSKNTQYF
cdr3_nt: TGTGCCTGGAGCTCCTCTAAGAATACGCAGTATTTT

v_call: TRBV6-1
cdr3_length: 17
j_call: TRBJ2-3
d_call: TRBD2
clone_size: .
cdr3_aa: CASSVAGLAASTDTQYF
cdr3_nt: TGTGCCAGCAGTGTTGCGGGACTAGCGGCTAGCACAGATACGCAGTATTTT

v_call: TRBV5-8
cdr3_length: 13
j_call: TRBJ1-2
d_call: TRBD1
clone_size: .
cdr3_aa: CASRGQGDYGYTF
cdr3_nt: TGTGCCAGCAGGGGACAGGGAGACTATGGCTACACCTTC

v_call: TRBV7-9
cdr3_length: 17
j_call: TRBJ2-1
d_call: TRBD1
clone_size: .
cdr3_aa: CASSIYLLGQGVYEQFF
cdr3_nt: TGTGCCAGCAGCATCTATCTTCTGGGACAGGGGGTTTATGAGCAGTTCTTC

v_call: TRBV6-6
cdr3_length: 14
j_call: TRBJ1-1
d_call: TRBD1
clone_size: .
cdr3_aa: CASSRGQGKTEAFF
cdr3_nt: TGTGCCAGCAGCCGAGGACAGGGGAAGACTGAAGCTTTCTTT

v_call: TRBV6-6
cdr3_length: 16
j_call: TRBJ2-5
d_call: TRBD2
clone_size: once
cdr3_aa: CASSYGGEGLGETQYF
cdr3_nt: TGTGCCAGCAGTTACGGGGGGGAGGGCCTGGGGGAGACCCAGTACTTC

v_call: TRBV7-9
cdr3_length: 15
j_call: TRBJ2-2
d_call: TRBD1
clone_size: .
cdr3_aa: CASSPTGVFAGELFF
cdr3_nt: TGTGCCAGCAGCCCCACAGGGGTTTTTGCCGGGGAGCTGTTTTTT

v_call: TRBV2
cdr3_length: 14
j_call: TRBJ2-2
d_call: .
clone_size: .
cdr3_aa: CASSEGADTGELFF
cdr3_nt: TGTGCCAGCAGTGAGGGAGCCGACACCGGGGAGCTGTTTTTT